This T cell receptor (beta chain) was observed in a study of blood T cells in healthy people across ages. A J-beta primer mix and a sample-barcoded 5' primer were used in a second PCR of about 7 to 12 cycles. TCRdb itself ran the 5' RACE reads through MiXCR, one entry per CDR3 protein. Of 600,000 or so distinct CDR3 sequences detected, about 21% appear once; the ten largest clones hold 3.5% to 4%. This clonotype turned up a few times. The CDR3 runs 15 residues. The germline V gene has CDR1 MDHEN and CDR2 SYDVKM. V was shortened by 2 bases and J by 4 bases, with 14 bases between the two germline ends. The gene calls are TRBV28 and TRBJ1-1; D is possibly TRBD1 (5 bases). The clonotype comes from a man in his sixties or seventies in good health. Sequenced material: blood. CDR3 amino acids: CASSLTLRGGTEAFF. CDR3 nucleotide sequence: TGTGCCAGCAGTTTAACCCTTAGGGGAGGCACTGAAGCTTTCTTT. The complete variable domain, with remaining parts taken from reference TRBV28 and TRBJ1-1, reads DVKVTQSSRYLVKRTGEKVFLECVQDMDHENMFWYRQDPGLGLRLIYFSYDVKMKEKGDIPEGYSVSREKKERFSLILESASTNQTSMYLCASSLTLRGGTEAFFGQGTRLTVV.